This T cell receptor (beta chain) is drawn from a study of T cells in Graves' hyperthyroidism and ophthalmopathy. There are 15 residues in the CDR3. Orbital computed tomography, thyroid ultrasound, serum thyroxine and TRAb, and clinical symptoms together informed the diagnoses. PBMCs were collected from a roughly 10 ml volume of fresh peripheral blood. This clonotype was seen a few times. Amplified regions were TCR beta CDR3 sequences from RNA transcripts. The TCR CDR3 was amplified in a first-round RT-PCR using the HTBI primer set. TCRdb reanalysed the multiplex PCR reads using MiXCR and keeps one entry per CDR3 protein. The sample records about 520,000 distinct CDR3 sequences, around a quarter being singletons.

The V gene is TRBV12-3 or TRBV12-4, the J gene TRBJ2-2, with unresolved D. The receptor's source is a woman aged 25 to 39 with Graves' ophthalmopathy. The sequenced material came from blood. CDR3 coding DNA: TGTGCGATATTAGGTGATGGGCAGAACACCGGGGAGCTGTTTTTT. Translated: CAILGDGQNTGELFF.